This T cell receptor beta chain comes out of a study of blood T cell repertoires in COVID-19. Study summary: From the United States, Italy and Spain came samples of acute and convalescent COVID-19. Nucleic acid was either cDNA or gDNA, and it came from T cells, B-cell-depleted T cells, or PBMCs.

Looked up from germline, CDR1 is SGHVS and CDR2 is FQNEAQ. Deletions cut 4 bases from V and 0 bases from J, with 8 bases between. The CDR3 extends over 14 amino acids. In the original analysis: Estimation of nucleated cell counts was performed using reference gene primer amplification. Clones were sequenced by immunoSEQ multiplex PCR, and TCRdb holds only the in-frame ones, with some missing. From that table come the V and J calls and clone size; the DNA was used to work out D and trimming. The table includes 200,000 to 300,000 clones, just under 85% detected once. What was sequenced was peripheral blood. V and J are TRBV7-8 and TRBJ2-3, with D unresolved. The source of this sequence is a man aged 50-60 years with acute or convalescent COVID-19. The CDR3 nucleotides read TGTGCCAGCAGCTCGACTCGGAGCACAGATACGCAGTATTTT. Its protein is CASSSTRSTDTQYF.